These T cell receptor beta chains were read from a single sample in a study of cytomegalovirus exposure and HLA in healthy donors. TCRdb's copy holds only in-frame clones and misses some; the assay was immunoSEQ multiplex PCR. The data contain roughly 100,000 clones, about 83% of them singletons. Sequenced material: PBMCs. These receptors were taken from a man aged 18 to 29 in good health and CMV-seronegative. Both conserved end residues are trimmed from each CDR3. Clone size, where shown, is once, few, many, or a class for clones that have expanded.

j_call clone_size v_call cdr3_aa
TRBJ2-1 - TRBV5-8 ASSLGLAGYNEQF
TRBJ1-5 - TRBV6-1 ASTEGRRLGNQPQH
TRBJ2-7 - TRBV7-6 ASSLDPGSGIEQY
TRBJ1-5 - TRBV7-2 ASSLGGTGRVEPQH
TRBJ2-1 - TRBV7-6 ASSSTRTHNEQF
TRBJ2-7 - TRBV13 ASSPPRDRVHYEQY
TRBJ2-7 - TRBV27 ASSSGQTSYEQY
TRBJ2-1 once TRBV4-1 ASSQVAGGSEQF
TRBJ1-1 many TRBV6-6 ASSPGGTEAF
TRBJ2-7 - TRBV27 ASLQRGGGRPSYEQY
TRBJ1-5 - TRBV30 ACGQGNQPQH
TRBJ2-1 - TRBV2 ARLAGSSYNEQF
TRBJ1-1 - TRBV5-1 ASSARDRGTPEAF
TRBJ2-5 once TRBV11-3 ASSPETGEETQY
TRBJ2-1 once TRBV28 ASSPTSARTYNEQF
TRBJ1-4 few TRBV2 ASSPYLSEKLF
TRBJ1-2 - TRBV6-5 ASSLPGLGDGYT
TRBJ2-3 - TRBV6-4 ASSADSGTGDTQY
TRBJ2-7 few TRBV28 ASSPHLGREGTYEQY
TRBJ2-1 - TRBV29-1 SVETGAGPYNEQF
TRBJ1-1 - TRBV21-1 ASSKAATEAF
TRBJ2-2 - TRBV11-3 ASSLGQVYTGELF
TRBJ2-1 - TRBV5-1 ASSLVRRESDGNEQF
TRBJ2-7 - TRBV9 ASSVDWGSGSHEQY
TRBJ2-2 - TRBV5-6 ASSLELARTGELF
TRBJ1-1 once TRBV19 ASSIGGNTEAF
TRBJ2-1 once TRBV10-2 ASSSAGVGRPEQF
TRBJ2-5 - TRBV12-5 ASGLVPSGSRETQY
TRBJ2-7 - TRBV6-1 ASREWAGPSYEQY
TRBJ2-3 - TRBV27 ASSLRLAGGRNTDTQY
TRBJ1-2 - TRBV6-5 ASTPEPLRHGYT
TRBJ1-5 - TRBV7-2 ASSFSGEGQPQH
TRBJ2-1 - TRBV6-5 ASTRGNEQF
TRBJ2-7 - TRBV9 ASSVATSEGEQY
TRBJ2-2 - TRBV27 ASSLRTGEANTGELF
TRBJ2-1 - TRBV6-6 ASSYAGLQADEQF
TRBJ2-7 - TRBV6-5 ASSYSSASVTYEQY
TRBJ2-2 few TRBV2 ASATGLGNTGELF
TRBJ2-7 few TRBV4-3 ASSQGVGYPYEQY
TRBJ2-7 - TRBV6-5 ASRIAGPGDEQY
TRBJ1-2 - TRBV14 ASSQTGGNYGYT
TRBJ2-2 - TRBV6-4 ASSENPDRGHRELF
TRBJ2-7 - TRBV6-1 ASRRQGGHEQY
TRBJ1-4 - TRBV9 ASSVAGWRSEKLF
TRBJ2-1 - TRBV9 ASSAVAGGMDEQF
TRBJ1-2 - TRBV6-5 ASSPTGGSNYGYT
TRBJ2-2 - TRBV4-3 ASSSRGSGPGELF
TRBJ2-1 medium-sized TRBV4-3 ASSQGTGTGAYNEQF
TRBJ2-5 - TRBV13 ASAQGSLRETQY
TRBJ2-7 - TRBV7-8 ASSLWPGDSYEQY
TRBJ2-5 - TRBV5-5 ASIKTSSGPETQY
TRBJ2-6 - TRBV18 ASSPRTGGGSGANVLT
TRBJ2-5 - TRBV27 ASSGRASGAQETQY
TRBJ2-1 few TRBV7-3 ASSPEGDNEQF
TRBJ2-7 - TRBV6-4 ASSDSPSGEQY
TRBJ2-1 - TRBV4-3 ASSDRTGEKGPYNEQF